This TCR beta chain was observed in a study of beta chain features in type 1 diabetes. The sequenced template was cDNA made from the entire isolated RNA. Sequenced by immunoSEQ multiplex PCR; TCRdb stores in-frame clones only, minus some. The repertoire holds about 320,000 clones, with about 15% as singletons. V was clipped by 1 base and J by 3 bases, with 9 bases between them. Per the germline V gene, CDR1 is SEHNR and CDR2 is FQNEAQ (reference sequence). This CDR3 has 14 amino acids. This clone was seen only a few times. The chain recombines TRBV7-9 with TRBJ1-1; the D gene is possibly TRBD1 (5 bases). The specimen was central memory CD4+ T cells from blood. The sequence derives from a man aged 30-40 years in good health. The CDR3 sequence is CASSLGDSYTEAFF. DNA for the CDR3: TGTGCCAGCAGCTTAGGTGACAGTTACACTGAAGCTTTCTTT.